The 18 T cell receptor beta chains given below trace back to one sample, sequenced in a study of Ad26.COV2.S vaccination and SARS-CoV-2 variants (dated by TCRdb to the early 2020s). The treatment or condition label on this specimen signifies: around 19 received Ad26.COV2.S at low or high dose, single or two shots; roughly five received placebo; per-sample allocation not given. Repertoires of vaccine and placebo recipients were sequenced from samples taken on day 63 after the first injection. The library was made by the immunoSEQ multiplex PCR assay. Not all clones reach the TCRdb copy of this immuneACCESS table, which keeps in-frame sequences only. Checked studies attribute under half of the gap to unresolved V genes and leave the rest unexplained. Here the sample has over 400,000 clones; 85% to 90% occur a single time. The ten top clones hold 2.5% of the sample. The specimen was peripheral blood, collected in a trial of Ad26.COV2.S vaccine versus placebo. Source of these receptors: a person aged 18-65 years who received the Ad26.COV2.S COVID-19 vaccine or a placebo.

The CDR3 reads CASSTLAAYQPQHF. For the CDR3, the DNA is TGTGCCAGCAGCACACTAGCAGCTTATCAGCCCCAGCATTTT. The chain employs TRBV7-3 and TRBJ1-5; no definite D call. The CDR3 sequence is 14 residues long. V was trimmed by 5 bases and J by 5 bases, leaving 13 bases between them. Germline loops: CDR1 SGHTA, CDR2 FQGTGA.

About this clone: The sample carries other DNA sequences with the same CDR3. The CDR3 nucleotides read TGCGCCAGCAGCTTGGGACCCTCTGGGGCCAACGTCCTGACTTTC. Translation gives CASSLGPSGANVLTF. The genes are TRBV5-1 and TRBJ2-6; D unresolved. V dropped 0 bases and J dropped 0 bases, with 4 bases sitting between them. The CDR3 is made up of 15 amino acids. CDR1 SGHRS and CDR2 YFSETQ come from the germline V gene.

The chain has TRBV7-8 and TRBJ2-7, with TRBD2 matching over 11 bases. V dropped 5 bases and J dropped 3; count of bases not matched to a gene: 6. In germline, CDR1 is SGHVS, CDR2 FQNEAQ. There are 15 residues in the CDR3. CDR3 in DNA: TGTGCCAGCAGCCCCGGGGGGACTAGCGGCTACGAGCAGTACTTC. As protein: CASSPGGTSGYEQYF.

The gene calls are TRBV5-6 and TRBJ2-1; 10 bases line up with TRBD2. The CDR3 totals 15 residues. V lost 3 bases and J lost 12; bases outside the gene matches: 12. Germline CDR1 reads SGHDT; CDR2 reads YYEEEE. In nucleotides, the CDR3 is TGTGCCAGCAGCTCCGAGGGGACTAGCGCGATTGGGCAGTTCTTC. It translates to CASSSEGTSAIGQFF.

V usage is TRBV7-2 and J usage is TRBJ2-5; D is possibly TRBD2 (7 bases). The CDR3 totals 15 residues. The ends were cut back, 3 bases at V and 4 bases at J, with 15 bases in the middle. The germline CDR1 and CDR2 sequences are SGHTA and FQGNSA. CDR3 sequence reads: CASSFGPRGRETQYF. In DNA form, the CDR3 reads TGTGCCAGCAGCTTCGGGCCGCGGGGGCGAGAGACCCAGTACTTC.

This clone appeared once. The chain employs TRBV18 and TRBJ1-1; perhaps TRBD1 as D (5 bases). Germline-derived CDR1 and CDR2 are KGHSH and LQKENI. The CDR3 length is 15 residues. V lost 3 bases to trimming and J lost 1 base, with 12 bases between them. The CDR3 nucleotides read TGTGCCAGCTCACCGGGGCGGGTGGGGAACACTGAAGCTTTCTTT. Translating it yields CASSPGRVGNTEAFF.

The chain has TRBV7-9 and TRBJ1-1; 10 nucleotides line up with TRBD1. Germline V lookup: CDR1 SEHNR, CDR2 FQNEAQ (reference sequence). J was trimmed by 7 bases and V by 5 bases; bases with no gene match: 13. The CDR3 length is 16 residues. Here the CDR3 DNA reads TGTGCCAGCAGCCCCAAGAACGACAGGGGGCCTGGTGAAGCTTTCTTT. It is translated as CASSPKNDRGPGEAFF.

The V call is TRBV4-3, the J call TRBJ1-2; the match to TRBD1 covers 11 bases. V trimming: 4 bases; J trimming: 3 bases; junction bases outside the gene matches: 4. Germline CDR1 LGHNA, CDR2 YSLEER. The CDR3 contains 15 residues. The CDR3 DNA is TGCGCCAGCAGCCCCCGGACAGGGGGCGACTATGGCTACACCTTC. Amino acid sequence: CASSPRTGGDYGYTF.

The rearrangement links TRBV11-1 to TRBJ1-1; unclear D gene. This CDR3 comprises 13 residues. The germline V gene encodes CDR1 SGHAT and CDR2 FQDESV (reference sequence). Trimming stripped 5 bases from V and 5 bases from J, with 12 bases between. DNA for the CDR3: TGTGCCAGCAGCGCTAGGATGGGGACTGAAGCTTTCTTT. Translated: CASSARMGTEAFF.

The chain carries TRBV4-3 and TRBJ2-7; TRBD1 agrees at 7 bases. V trimming: 0 bases; J trimming: 3 bases; junction bases outside the gene matches: 5. The CDR3 runs to 15 residues. The germline V gene encodes CDR1 LGHNA and CDR2 YSLEER. The CDR3 region is CASSQDPGGGYEQYF. In DNA, the CDR3 is TGCGCCAGCAGCCAAGATCCAGGGGGTGGCTACGAGCAGTACTTC.

The count of this clone is one. The J gene is TRBJ2-1, the V gene TRBV29-1; D is possibly TRBD2 (5 bases). The V end lost 4 bases, the J end lost 7 bases, and 11 bases lay between the germline ends. The V gene's germline CDR1 is SQVTM and CDR2 ANQGSEA. The CDR3 consists of 12 residues. CDR3 bases: TGCAGCGTTGTTCTCAGGAGGAATGAGCAGTTCTTC. It encodes CSVVLRRNEQFF.

V is TRBV19 and J is TRBJ1-6; D possibly corresponds to TRBD1 (5 bases). The V gene's germline CDR1 is LNHDA and CDR2 SQIVND (reference sequence). CDR3 length: 15 amino acids. The V and J ends lost 1 base and 8 bases respectively, with 12 bases between them. DNA of the CDR3: TGTGCCAGTAGTATAGCCCCGGGGCGGCATTCACCCCTCCACTTT. Residues: CASSIAPGRHSPLHF.

The chain is built from TRBV11-1 and TRBJ2-1, with D perhaps matching TRBD2 (6 bases). The CDR3 runs to 15 residues. Germline lookup yields CDR1 SGHAT and CDR2 FQDESV (reference sequence). Between the trimmed V and J ends, which lost 3 bases and 3 bases, there was a span of 12 bases. In DNA, the CDR3 is TGTGCCAGCAGCTTGGGTCTAGCGAACTACAATGAGCAGTTCTTC. Translating gives CASSLGLANYNEQFF.

A word on this clone: The sample carries other DNA sequences with the same CDR3. The J gene is TRBJ1-5, the V gene TRBV6-5, with D unclear. Germline V gene data show CDR1 as MNHEY and CDR2 as SVGAGI. CDR3 length: 14 residues. Trimming left V 3 bases short and J 7 bases short, with 13 bases between. This CDR3 is CASSYREGGQPQHF. CDR3 bases: TGTGCCAGCAGTTATCGGGAGGGAGGGCAGCCCCAGCATTTT.

V and J are TRBV5-1 and TRBJ2-7; a weak D match, TRBD1 (6 bases). Germline V gene lookup returns CDR1 SGHRS and CDR2 YFSETQ. V was clipped by 1 base and J by 0 bases, with 14 bases between them. The CDR3 covers 16 residues. In DNA form, the CDR3 reads TGCGCCAGCAGCTTGCGAGGGACACCCAACTCCTACGAGCAGTACTTC. Its protein product is CASSLRGTPNSYEQYF.

V gene TRBV25-1 combines with J gene TRBJ2-1; TRBD1 aligns across 7 bases. The germline V gene encodes CDR1 MGHDK and CDR2 SYGVNS. The CDR3 spans 14 residues. J was trimmed by 3 bases and V by 8 bases; bases with no gene match: 7. The CDR3 coding sequence is TGTGCCAGCCGCCGACAGGGCTTCTACAATGAGCAGTTCTTC. Amino acid sequence: CASRRQGFYNEQFF.

The chain uses TRBV20-1 and TRBJ2-3; maybe TRBD2 (5 bases). The CDR3 runs 15 residues. Between the trimmed V and J ends, which lost 3 bases and 4 bases, there was a span of 17 bases. Germline CDR1 DFQATT, CDR2 SNEGSKA (reference sequence). The CDR3 loop reads CSASLPAAGSDTQYF. CDR3 in DNA: TGCAGTGCTAGTCTCCCAGCGGCGGGCTCAGATACGCAGTATTTT.

J is TRBJ1-5 and V is TRBV2, with D perhaps matching TRBD1 (6 bases). Germline CDR1 and CDR2: SNHLY and FYNNEI. The CDR3 totals 14 residues. Trimming pared 2 bases from V and 1 base from J, leaving 6 bases between. CDR3: CASSEQGSNQPQHF. For the CDR3, the DNA is TGTGCCAGCAGTGAACAGGGGAGCAATCAGCCCCAGCATTTT.